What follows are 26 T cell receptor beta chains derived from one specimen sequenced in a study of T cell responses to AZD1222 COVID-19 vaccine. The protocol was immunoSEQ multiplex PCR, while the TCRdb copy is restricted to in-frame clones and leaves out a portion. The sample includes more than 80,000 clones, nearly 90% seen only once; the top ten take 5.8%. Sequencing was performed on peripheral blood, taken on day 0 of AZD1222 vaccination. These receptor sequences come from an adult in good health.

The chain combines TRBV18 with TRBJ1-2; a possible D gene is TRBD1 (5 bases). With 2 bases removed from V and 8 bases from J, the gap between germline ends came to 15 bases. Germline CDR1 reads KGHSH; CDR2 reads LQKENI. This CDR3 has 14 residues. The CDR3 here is CASSPATGQAGYTF. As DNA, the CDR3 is TGTGCCAGCTCACCAGCCACCGGACAAGCCGGCTACACCTTC.

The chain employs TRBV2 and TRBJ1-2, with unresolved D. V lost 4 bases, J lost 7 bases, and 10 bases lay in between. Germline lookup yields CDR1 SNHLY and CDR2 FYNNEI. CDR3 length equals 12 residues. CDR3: CASSVETRGYTF. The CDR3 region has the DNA TGTGCCAGCAGTGTTGAGACTCGTGGCTACACCTTC.

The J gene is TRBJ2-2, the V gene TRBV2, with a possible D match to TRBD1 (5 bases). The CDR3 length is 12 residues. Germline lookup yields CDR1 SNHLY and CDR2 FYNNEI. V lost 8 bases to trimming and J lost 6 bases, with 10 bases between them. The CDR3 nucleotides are TGTGCCAGCCACGTGGGGCCCGGGGAGCTGTTTTTT. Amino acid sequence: CASHVGPGELFF.

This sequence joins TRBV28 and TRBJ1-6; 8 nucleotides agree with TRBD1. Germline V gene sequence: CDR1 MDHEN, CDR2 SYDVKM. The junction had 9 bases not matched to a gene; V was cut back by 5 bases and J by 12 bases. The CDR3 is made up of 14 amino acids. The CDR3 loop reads CASSPGTGGKPLHF. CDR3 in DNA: TGTGCCAGCAGTCCTGGGACAGGAGGGAAACCCCTCCACTTT.

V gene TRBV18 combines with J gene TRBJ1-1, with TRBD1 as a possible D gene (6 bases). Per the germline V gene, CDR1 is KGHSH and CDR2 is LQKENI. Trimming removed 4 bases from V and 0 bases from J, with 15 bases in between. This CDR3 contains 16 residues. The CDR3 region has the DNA TGTGCCAGCTCACTCCTCCGGACAGCCATGAACACTGAAGCTTTCTTT. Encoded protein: CASSLLRTAMNTEAFF.

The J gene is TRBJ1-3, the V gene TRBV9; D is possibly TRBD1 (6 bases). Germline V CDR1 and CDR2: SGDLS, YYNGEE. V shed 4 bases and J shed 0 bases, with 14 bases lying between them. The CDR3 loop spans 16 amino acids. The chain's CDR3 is CASSTDLTGSGNTIYF. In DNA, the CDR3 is TGTGCCAGCAGCACAGACCTGACAGGCTCTGGAAACACCATATATTTT.

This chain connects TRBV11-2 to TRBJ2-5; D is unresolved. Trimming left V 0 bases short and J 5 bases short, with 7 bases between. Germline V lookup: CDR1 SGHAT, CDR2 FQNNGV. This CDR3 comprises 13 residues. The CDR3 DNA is TGTGCCAGCAGCTTAGAAAGGGTGGAGACCCAGTACTTC. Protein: CASSLERVETQYF.

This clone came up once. DNA for the CDR3: TGTGCCAGCAGTTCTAGCGGGCCGAACACCGGGGAGCTGTTTTTT. Amino acid sequence: CASSSSGPNTGELFF. The rearrangement joins TRBV28 to TRBJ2-2, with 8 bases fitting TRBD2. Germline CDR1 reads MDHEN; CDR2 reads SYDVKM. V was pared by 4 bases and J by 0 bases, with 1 base of the junction left unmatched. CDR3 length equals 15 residues. Using reference TRBV28 and TRBJ2-2 for the parts outside the CDR3, the full variable domain is DVKVTQSSRYLVKRTGEKVFLECVQDMDHENMFWYRQDPGLGLRLIYFSYDVKMKEKGDIPEGYSVSREKKERFSLILESASTNQTSMYLCASSSSGPNTGELFFGEGSRLTVL.

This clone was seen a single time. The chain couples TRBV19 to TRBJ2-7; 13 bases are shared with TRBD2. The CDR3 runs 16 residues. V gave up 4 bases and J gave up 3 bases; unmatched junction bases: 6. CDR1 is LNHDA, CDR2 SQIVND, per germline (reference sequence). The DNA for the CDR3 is TGTGCCAGTAGTACCCAACGGACTAGCGGGAGCTACGAGCAGTACTTC. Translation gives CASSTQRTSGSYEQYF.

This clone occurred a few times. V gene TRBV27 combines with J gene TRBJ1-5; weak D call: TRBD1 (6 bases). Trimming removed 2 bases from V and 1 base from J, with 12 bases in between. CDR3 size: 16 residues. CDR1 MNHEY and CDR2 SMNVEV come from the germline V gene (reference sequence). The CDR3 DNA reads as TGTGCCAGCAGTTTAACGTGGGGGGCGAGCAATCAGCCCCAGCATTTT. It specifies CASSLTWGASNQPQHF.

CDR3 nucleotide sequence: TGTGCCAGCGGGGAAGGACAGGGGAATCAGCCCCAGCATTTT. Translating it yields CASGEGQGNQPQHF. The V and J genes are TRBV2 and TRBJ1-5; 9 positions agree with TRBD1. With 8 bases clipped from V and 4 bases from J, the junction kept 6 bases outside the gene matches. This CDR3 comprises 14 residues. The germline V gene encodes CDR1 SNHLY and CDR2 FYNNEI.

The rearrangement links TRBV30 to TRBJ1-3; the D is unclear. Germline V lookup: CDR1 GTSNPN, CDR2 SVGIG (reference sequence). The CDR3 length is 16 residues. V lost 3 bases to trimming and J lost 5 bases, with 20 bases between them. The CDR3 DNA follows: TGTGCCTGGAGCGGAAGTCTAGCGGGCGGGAGAAACACCATATATTTT. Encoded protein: CAWSGSLAGGRNTIYF.

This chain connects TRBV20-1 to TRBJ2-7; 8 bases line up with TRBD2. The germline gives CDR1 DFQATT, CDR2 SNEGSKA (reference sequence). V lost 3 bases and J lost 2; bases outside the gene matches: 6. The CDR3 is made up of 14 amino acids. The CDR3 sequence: CSASNDGRAYEQYF. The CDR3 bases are TGCAGTGCTAGTAACGACGGGAGGGCCTACGAGCAGTACTTC.

CDR3 sequence (DNA): TGTGCCATCGCACAGGCGATCACCGGGGAGCTGTTTTTT. Protein product: CAIAQAITGELFF. The V gene is TRBV27, the J gene TRBJ2-2; tentatively, D is TRBD1 (5 bases). In germline, CDR1 is MNHEY, CDR2 SMNVEV (reference sequence). The CDR3 is 13 amino acids. Trimming pared 10 bases from V and 4 bases from J, leaving 13 bases between.

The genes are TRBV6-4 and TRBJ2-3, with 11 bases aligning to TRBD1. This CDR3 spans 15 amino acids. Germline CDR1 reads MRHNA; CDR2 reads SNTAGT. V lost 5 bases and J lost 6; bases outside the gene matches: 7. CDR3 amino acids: CASSSGTGGTDTQYF. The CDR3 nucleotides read TGTGCCAGCAGTTCCGGGACAGGGGGTACGGATACGCAGTATTTT.

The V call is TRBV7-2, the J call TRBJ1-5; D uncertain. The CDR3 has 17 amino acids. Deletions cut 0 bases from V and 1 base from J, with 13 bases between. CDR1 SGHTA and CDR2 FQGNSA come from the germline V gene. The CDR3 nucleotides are TGTGCCAGCAGCTTAGCGTCGTCAGGCCTAAGCAATCAGCCCCAGCATTTT. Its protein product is CASSLASSGLSNQPQHF. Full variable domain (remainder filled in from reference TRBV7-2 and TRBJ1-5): GAGVSQSPSNKVTEKGKDVELRCDPISGHTALYWYRQSLGQGLEFLIYFQGNSAPDKSGLPSDRFSAERTGGSVSTLTIQRTQQEDSAVYLCASSLASSGLSNQPQHFGDGTRLSIL.

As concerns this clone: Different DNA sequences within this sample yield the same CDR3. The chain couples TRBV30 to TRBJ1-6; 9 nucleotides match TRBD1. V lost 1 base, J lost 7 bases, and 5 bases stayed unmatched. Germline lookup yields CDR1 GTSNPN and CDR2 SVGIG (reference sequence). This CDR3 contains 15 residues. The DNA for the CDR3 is TGTGCCTGGAGTGCACAGGGGGCTGGCAATTCACCCCTCCACTTT. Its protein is CAWSAQGAGNSPLHF. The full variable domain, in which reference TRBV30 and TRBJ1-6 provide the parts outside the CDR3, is SQTIHQWPATLVQPVGSPLSLECTVEGTSNPNLYWYRQAAGRGLQLLFYSVGIGQISSEVPQNLSASRPQDRQFILSSKKLLLSDSGFYLCAWSAQGAGNSPLHFGNGTRLTVT.

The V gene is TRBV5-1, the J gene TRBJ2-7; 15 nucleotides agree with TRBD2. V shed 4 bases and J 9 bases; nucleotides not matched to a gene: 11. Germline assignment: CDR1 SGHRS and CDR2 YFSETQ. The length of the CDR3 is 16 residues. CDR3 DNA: TGCGCCAGCAGCCTAGTTGGGACTAGCGGGAGGAACAGGCAGTACTTC. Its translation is CASSLVGTSGRNRQYF.

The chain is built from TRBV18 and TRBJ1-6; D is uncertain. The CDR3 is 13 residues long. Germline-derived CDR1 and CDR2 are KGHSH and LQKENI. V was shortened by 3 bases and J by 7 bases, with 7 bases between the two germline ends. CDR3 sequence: CASSPKENSPLHF. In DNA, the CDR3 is TGTGCCAGCTCACCTAAAGAGAATTCACCCCTCCACTTT.

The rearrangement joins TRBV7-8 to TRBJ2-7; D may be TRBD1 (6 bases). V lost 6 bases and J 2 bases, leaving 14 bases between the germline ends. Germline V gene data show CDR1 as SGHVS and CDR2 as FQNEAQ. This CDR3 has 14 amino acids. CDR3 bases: TGTGCCAGCAGTGGGGGCTTTCAGGCCTACGAGCAGTACTTC. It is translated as CASSGGFQAYEQYF.

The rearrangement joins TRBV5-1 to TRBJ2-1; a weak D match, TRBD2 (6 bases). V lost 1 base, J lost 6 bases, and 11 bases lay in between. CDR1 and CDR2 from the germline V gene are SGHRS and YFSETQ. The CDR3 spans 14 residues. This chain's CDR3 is CASSLTGEGNEQFF. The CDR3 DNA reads TGCGCCAGCAGCTTGACGGGAGAGGGCAATGAGCAGTTCTTC.

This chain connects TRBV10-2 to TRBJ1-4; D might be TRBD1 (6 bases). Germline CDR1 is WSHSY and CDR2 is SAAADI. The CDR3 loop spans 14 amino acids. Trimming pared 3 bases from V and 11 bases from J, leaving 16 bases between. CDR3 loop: CASSEDRIQGKLFF. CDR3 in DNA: TGCGCCAGCAGTGAAGACAGGATTCAAGGGAAACTGTTTTTT.

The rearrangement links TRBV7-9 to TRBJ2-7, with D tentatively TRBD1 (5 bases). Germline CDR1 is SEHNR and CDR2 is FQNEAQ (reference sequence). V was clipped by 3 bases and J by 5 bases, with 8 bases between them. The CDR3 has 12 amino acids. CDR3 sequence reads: CASSFQGHEQYF. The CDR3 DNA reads TGTGCCAGCAGCTTCCAGGGCCACGAGCAGTACTTC.

The CDR3 spells CATGRTSNQPQHF. The DNA for the CDR3 is TGTGCCACAGGCAGGACAAGCAATCAGCCCCAGCATTTT. The chain recombines TRBV12-3 or TRBV12-4 with TRBJ1-5, with TRBD1 as a possible D gene (5 bases). The CDR3 totals 13 residues. Between the trimmed V and J ends, which lost 10 bases and 1 base, there was a span of 11 bases.

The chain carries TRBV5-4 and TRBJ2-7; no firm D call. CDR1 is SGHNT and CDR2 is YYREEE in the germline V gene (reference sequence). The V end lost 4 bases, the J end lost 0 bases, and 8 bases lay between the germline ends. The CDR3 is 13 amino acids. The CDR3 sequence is CASSADRSYEQYF. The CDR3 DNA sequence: TGTGCCAGCAGCGCGGACCGCTCCTACGAGCAGTACTTC.

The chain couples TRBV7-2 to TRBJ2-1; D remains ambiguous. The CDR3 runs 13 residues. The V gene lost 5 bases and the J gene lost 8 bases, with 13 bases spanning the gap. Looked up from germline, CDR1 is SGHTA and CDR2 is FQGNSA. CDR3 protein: CASSNTGHHEQFF. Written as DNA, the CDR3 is TGTGCCAGCAGCAATACTGGGCACCATGAGCAGTTCTTC.